This TCR beta chain was identified in a study of long-term antiretroviral therapy in people with HIV. Survey level was the resolution at which the v3.0 immunoSEQ assay ran. Assay used: immunoSEQ multiplex PCR; TCRdb lists only in-frame clones, some missing. This table has more than 35,000 clones, roughly 93% appearing once. This specimen consisted of unsorted PBMCs, obtained 4.1 years after starting antiretroviral therapy. This TCR derives from a woman aged 50 to 60 with HIV.

This CDR3 is CASNREGEPGYEQYF. In DNA form, the CDR3 reads TGTGCCAGCAATCGCGAGGGGGAGCCAGGCTACGAGCAGTACTTC. The chain uses TRBV7-8 and TRBJ2-7; possibly TRBD1 for D (6 bases). Germline lookup yields CDR1 SGHVS and CDR2 FQNEAQ. The CDR3 has 15 amino acids. Trimming pared 7 bases from V and 3 bases from J, leaving 19 bases between.